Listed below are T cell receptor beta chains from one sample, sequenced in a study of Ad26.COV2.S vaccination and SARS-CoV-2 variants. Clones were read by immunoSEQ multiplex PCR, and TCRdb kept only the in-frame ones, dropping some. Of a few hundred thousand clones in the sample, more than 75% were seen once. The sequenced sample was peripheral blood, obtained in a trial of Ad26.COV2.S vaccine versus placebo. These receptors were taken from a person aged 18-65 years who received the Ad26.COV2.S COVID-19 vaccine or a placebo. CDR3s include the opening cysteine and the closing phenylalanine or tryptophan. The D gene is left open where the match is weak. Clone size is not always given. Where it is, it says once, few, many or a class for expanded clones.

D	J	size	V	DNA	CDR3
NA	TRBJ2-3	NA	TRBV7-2	TGTGCCAGCTGCCGGACGTTCGATACGCAGTATTTT	CASCRTFDTQYF
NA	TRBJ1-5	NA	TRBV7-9	TGTGCCAGCAGCTTAGTCGTGGGAGAGCCTAGCAATCAGCCCCAGCATTTT	CASSLVVGEPSNQPQHF
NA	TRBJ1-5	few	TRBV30	TGTGCCTGGAGTGTACTTAGGGGGGGCAATCAGCCCCAGCATTTT	CAWSVLRGGNQPQHF
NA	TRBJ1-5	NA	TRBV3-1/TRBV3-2	TGTGCCAGCAGCCAAGCAGGGGCGCAGCCCCAGCATTTT	CASSQAGAQPQHF
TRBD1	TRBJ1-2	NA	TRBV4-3	TGCGCCAGCAGCCAAGAGGCAGGGGGACCTTATGGCTACACCTTC	CASSQEAGGPYGYTF
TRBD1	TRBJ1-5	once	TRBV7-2	TGTGCCAGCAGCTTAGTACAGGGGGCAGGACAGCCCCAGCATTTT	CASSLVQGAGQPQHF
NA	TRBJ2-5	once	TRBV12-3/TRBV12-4	TGTGCCACCCAGGGATCGGAGACCCAGTACTTC	CATQGSETQYF
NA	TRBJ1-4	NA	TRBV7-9	TGTGCCAGCAGGGGAAGAGAATCTCCCTTGGATGAAAAACTGTTTTTT	CASRGRESPLDEKLFF
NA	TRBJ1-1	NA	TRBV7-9	TGTGCCAGCAGCGAAGGAGGGAATACTGAAGCTTTCTTT	CASSEGGNTEAFF
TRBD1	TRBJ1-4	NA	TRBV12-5	TGTGCTAGTGAGGACAGGAGGTCGATCGGTAATGAAAAACTGTTTTTT	CASEDRRSIGNEKLFF
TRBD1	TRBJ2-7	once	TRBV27	TGTGCCAGCAGCCCGTTACAGGGGGCCCTTTCCGAGCAGTACTTC	CASSPLQGALSEQYF
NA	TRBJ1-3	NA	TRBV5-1	TGCGCCAGCAGCTTGGCCCATGGTGGAAACACCATATATTTT	CASSLAHGGNTIYF
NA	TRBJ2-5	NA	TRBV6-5	TGTGCCAGCAGTTATAAGGGGTTACAAGAGACCCAGTACTTC	CASSYKGLQETQYF
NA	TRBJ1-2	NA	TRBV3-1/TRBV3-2	TGTGCCAGCGGTCCGGGGGGTTATGGCTACACCTTC	CASGPGGYGYTF
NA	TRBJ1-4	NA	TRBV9	TGTGCCAGCAGCCCTGCAGGGAGGACTAATGAAAAACTGTTTTTT	CASSPAGRTNEKLFF
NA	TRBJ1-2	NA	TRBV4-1	TGCGCCAGCAGCCACCCAGGGGCGAGCTATGGCTACACCTTC	CASSHPGASYGYTF
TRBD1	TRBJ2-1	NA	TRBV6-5	TGTGCCAGCAGTCCAAGGATCGGGACAGGGGGCGAGCAGTTCTTC	CASSPRIGTGGEQFF
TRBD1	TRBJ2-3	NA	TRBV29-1	TGCAGCGTTGTCTTACACAGGGGGACAGATACGCAGTATTTT	CSVVLHRGTDTQYF
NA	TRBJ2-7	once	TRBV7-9	TGTGCCAGCAGTGGCAGGGGCGGTTTTGGCGAGCAGTACTTC	CASSGRGGFGEQYF
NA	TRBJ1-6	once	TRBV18	TGTGCCAGCTCACCACGTAATTCACCCCTCCACTTT	CASSPRNSPLHF
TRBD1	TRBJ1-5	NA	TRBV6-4	TGTGCCAGCAGTGACCCGACAGGGGTGAACAATCAGCCCCAGCATTTT	CASSDPTGVNNQPQHF
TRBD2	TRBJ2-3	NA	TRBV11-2	TGTGCCAGCAGCATAGACGGGGGGGGTTTTGCAGATACGCAGTATTTT	CASSIDGGGFADTQYF
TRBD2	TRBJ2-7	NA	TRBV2	TGTGCCAGCAGTCCCTTAGCGGGGGCGTCCTACGAGCAGTACTTC	CASSPLAGASYEQYF
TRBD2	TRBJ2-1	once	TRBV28	TGTGCCAGCAGTTTTCCTGAACCCGGGACTAGCGGGCCCCTGACCCGCTCCTACAATGAGCAGTTCTTC	CASSFPEPGTSGPLTRSYNEQFF
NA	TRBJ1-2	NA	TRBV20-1	TGCAGTGCCGGGCTCTATGGCTACACCTTC	CSAGLYGYTF
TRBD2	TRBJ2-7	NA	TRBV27	TGTGCCAGCAGTTTTCGAGGCGGGGGATGGACCTACGAGCAGTACTTC	CASSFRGGGWTYEQYF
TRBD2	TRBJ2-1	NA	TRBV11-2	TGTGCCAGCAGCTTAAGTCTTGCGGCGGGGGGGCCCAATGAGCAGTTCTTC	CASSLSLAAGGPNEQFF
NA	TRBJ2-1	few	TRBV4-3	TGCGCCAGCAGCCAGAGGATAGCGCTGACCTACAATGAGCAGTTCTTC	CASSQRIALTYNEQFF
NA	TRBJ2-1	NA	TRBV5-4	TGTGCCAGCAGCTTCGATTTCCGCATAGAGGGTGAGCAGTTCTTC	CASSFDFRIEGEQFF
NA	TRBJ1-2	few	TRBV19	TGTGCCACGCTAGACGGATTTCCTAACTATGGCTACACCTTC	CATLDGFPNYGYTF
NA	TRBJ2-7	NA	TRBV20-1	TGCAGTGCTAGTGATACCGGGCTTATATCCTACGAGCAGTACTTC	CSASDTGLISYEQYF
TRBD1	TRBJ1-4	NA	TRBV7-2	TGTGCCAGCAGCTCCCAGGGGGCAACTAATGAAAAACTGTTTTTT	CASSSQGATNEKLFF
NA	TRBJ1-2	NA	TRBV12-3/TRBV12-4	TGTGCCAGCAGGCCCGGACCTAACTATGGCTACACCTTC	CASRPGPNYGYTF
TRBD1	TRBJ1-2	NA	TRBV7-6	TGTGCCAGCAGCTTAGCGGACAGGGGGGTTTATAGCTCGAACTATGGCTACACCTTC	CASSLADRGVYSSNYGYTF
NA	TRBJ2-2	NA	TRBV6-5	TGTGCCAGCAGGGACGGCTCCGGGAGCGGGGAGCTGTTTTTT	CASRDGSGSGELFF
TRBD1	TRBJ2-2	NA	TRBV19	TGTGCCAGTAGTATCCCATCCAGGGGGCCCACCGGGGAGCTGTTTTTT	CASSIPSRGPTGELFF
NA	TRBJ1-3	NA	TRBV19	TGTGCCAGTAGTACCAATGGAAACACCATATATTTT	CASSTNGNTIYF
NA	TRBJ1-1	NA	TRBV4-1	TGCGCCAGCAGCCAAGATTTAATTTCGGGCAGCCTCCTTATGAACACTGAAGCTTTCTTT	CASSQDLISGSLLMNTEAFF
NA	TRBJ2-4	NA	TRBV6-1	TGTGCCAGCAGTGAACACAGTTTCTTAAACATTCAGTACTTC	CASSEHSFLNIQYF
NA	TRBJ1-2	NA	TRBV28	TGTGCCAGCAGTGCCCCGGGACGTTATGGCTACACCTTC	CASSAPGRYGYTF
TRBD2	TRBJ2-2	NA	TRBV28	TGTGCCAGCAGTTTATGGGAGCTAGCGGGAACGAACACCGGGGAGCTGTTTTTT	CASSLWELAGTNTGELFF
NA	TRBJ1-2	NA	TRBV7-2	TGTGCCAGCAGCTTAGCTGGACAGAAGAGCTATGGCTACACCTTC	CASSLAGQKSYGYTF
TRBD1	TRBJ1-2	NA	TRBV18	TGTGCCAGCTCACCCGACAGGACAGGGGGCGGAGGCTACACCTTC	CASSPDRTGGGGYTF
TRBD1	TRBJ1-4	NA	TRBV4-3	TGCGCCAGCAGCCAGGACAGGGGCTCAACTAATGAAAAACTGTTTTTT	CASSQDRGSTNEKLFF
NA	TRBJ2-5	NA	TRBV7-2	TGTGCCAGCAGCTTAGCGCTCCGAAGATCAGGGACCCAGTACTTC	CASSLALRRSGTQYF
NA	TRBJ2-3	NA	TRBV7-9	TGTGCCAGCAGCCGGGGCACAGATACGCAGTATTTT	CASSRGTDTQYF
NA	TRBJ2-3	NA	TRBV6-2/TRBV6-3	TGTGCCAGCAGTTACTCCAGGCGGCCCCCCACAGATACGCAGTATTTT	CASSYSRRPPTDTQYF
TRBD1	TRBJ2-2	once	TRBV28	TGTGCCAGCAGTTTATTGGACAGGGCAGACACCGGGGAGCTGTTTTTT	CASSLLDRADTGELFF
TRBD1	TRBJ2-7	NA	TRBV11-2	TGTGCCAGCAGCTCGACCCTTCCGGGACAGCTCTACGAGCAGTACTTC	CASSSTLPGQLYEQYF